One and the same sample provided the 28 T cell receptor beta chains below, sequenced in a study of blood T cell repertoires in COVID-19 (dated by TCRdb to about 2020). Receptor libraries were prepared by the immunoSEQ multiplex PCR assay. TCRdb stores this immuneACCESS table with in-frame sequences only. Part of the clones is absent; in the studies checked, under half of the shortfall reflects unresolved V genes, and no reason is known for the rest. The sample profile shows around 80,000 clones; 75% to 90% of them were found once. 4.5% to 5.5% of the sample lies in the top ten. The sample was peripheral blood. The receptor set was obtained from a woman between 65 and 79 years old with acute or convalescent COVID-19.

The CDR3 region has the DNA TGTGCCAGCAGGAAGGACTTCTATGGCTACACCTTC. Translation: CASRKDFYGYTF. V and J are TRBV27 and TRBJ1-2; D unclear. The germline gives CDR1 MNHEY, CDR2 SMNVEV (reference sequence). V dropped 6 bases and J dropped 4 bases, with 9 bases sitting between them. The CDR3 sequence is 12 residues long.

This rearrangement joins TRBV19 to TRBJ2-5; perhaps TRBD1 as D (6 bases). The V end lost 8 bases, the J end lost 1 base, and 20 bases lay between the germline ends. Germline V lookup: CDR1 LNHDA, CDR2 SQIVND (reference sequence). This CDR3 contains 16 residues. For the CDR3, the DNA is TGTGCCAGTCACAGGGAGAAACAGGAGATCCAAGAGACCCAGTACTTC. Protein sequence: CASHREKQEIQETQYF.

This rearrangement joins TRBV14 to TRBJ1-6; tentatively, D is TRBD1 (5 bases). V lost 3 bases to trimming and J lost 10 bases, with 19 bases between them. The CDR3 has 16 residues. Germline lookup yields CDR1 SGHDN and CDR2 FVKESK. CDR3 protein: CASSHLGEGMESPLHF. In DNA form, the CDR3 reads TGTGCCAGCAGCCATCTGGGGGAGGGGATGGAGTCACCCCTCCACTTT.

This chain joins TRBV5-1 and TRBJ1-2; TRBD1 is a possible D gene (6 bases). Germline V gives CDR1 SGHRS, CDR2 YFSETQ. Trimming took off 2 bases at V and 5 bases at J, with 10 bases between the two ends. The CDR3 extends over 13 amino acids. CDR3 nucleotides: TGCGCCAGCAGCTTAATAGGACAGTATGGCTACACCTTC. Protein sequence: CASSLIGQYGYTF.

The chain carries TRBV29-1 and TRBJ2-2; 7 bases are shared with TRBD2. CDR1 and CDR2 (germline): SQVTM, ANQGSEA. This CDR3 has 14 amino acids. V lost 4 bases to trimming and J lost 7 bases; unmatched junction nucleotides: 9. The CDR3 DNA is TGCAGCGTTGCTACTCGGGGGGTGGACGGGGAGCTGTTTTTT. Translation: CSVATRGVDGELFF.

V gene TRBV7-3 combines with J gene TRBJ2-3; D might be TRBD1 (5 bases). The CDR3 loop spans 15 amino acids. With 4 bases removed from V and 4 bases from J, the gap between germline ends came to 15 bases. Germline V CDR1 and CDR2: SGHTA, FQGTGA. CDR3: CASSSQGYGADTQYF. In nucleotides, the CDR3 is TGTGCCAGCAGCTCGCAGGGATATGGAGCAGATACGCAGTATTTT.

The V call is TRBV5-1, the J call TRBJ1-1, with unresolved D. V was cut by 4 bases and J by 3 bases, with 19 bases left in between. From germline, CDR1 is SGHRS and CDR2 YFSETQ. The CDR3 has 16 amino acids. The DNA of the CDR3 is TGCGCCAGCAGCCCCCGCCCCCCGGGGTCAGACACTGAAGCTTTCTTT. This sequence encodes CASSPRPPGSDTEAFF.

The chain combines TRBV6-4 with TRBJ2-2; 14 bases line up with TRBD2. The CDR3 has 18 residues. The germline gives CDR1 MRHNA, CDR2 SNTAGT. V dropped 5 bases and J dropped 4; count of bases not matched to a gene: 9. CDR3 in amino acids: CASSPTSGGARITGELFF. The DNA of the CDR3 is TGTGCCAGCAGTCCGACTAGCGGGGGGGCCCGTATCACCGGGGAGCTGTTTTTT.

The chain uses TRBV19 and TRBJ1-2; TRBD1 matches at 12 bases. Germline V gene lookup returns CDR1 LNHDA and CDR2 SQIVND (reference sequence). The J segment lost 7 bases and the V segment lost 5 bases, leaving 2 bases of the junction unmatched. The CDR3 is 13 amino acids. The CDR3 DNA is TGTGCCAGTAGTGGGACAGGGGGCAGTGGCTACACCTTC. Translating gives CASSGTGGSGYTF. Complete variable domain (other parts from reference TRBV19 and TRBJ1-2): DGGITQSPKYLFRKEGQNVTLSCEQNLNHDAMYWYRQDPGQGLRLIYYSQIVNDFQKGDIAEGYSVSREKKESFPLTVTSAQKNPTAFYLCASSGTGGSGYTFGSGTRLTVV.

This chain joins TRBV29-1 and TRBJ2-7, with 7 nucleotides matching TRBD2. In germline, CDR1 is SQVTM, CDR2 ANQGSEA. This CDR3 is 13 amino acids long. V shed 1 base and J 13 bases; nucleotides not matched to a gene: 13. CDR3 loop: CSVEAAPASGRYF. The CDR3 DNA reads TGCAGCGTTGAAGCGGCCCCGGCTAGCGGCAGATACTTC.

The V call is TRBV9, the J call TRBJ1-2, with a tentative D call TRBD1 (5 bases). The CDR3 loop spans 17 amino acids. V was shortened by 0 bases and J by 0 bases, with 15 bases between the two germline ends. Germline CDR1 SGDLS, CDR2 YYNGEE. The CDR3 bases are TGTGCCAGCAGCGTAGCCCCAGGGTTCCCTTCTAACTATGGCTACACCTTC. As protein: CASSVAPGFPSNYGYTF.

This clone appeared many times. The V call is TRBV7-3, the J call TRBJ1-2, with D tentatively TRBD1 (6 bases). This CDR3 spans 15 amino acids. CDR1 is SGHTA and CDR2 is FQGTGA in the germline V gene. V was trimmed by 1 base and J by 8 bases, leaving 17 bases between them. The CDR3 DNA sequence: TGTGCCAGCAGCTTAAGTGGTGGCAGGGGAGACGGCTACACCTTC. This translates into CASSLSGGRGDGYTF.

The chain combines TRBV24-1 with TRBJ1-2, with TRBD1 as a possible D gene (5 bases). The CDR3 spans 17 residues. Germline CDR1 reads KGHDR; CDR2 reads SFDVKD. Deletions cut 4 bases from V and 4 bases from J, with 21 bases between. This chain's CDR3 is CATSDSSMTEATYGYTF. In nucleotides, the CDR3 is TGTGCCACCAGTGACTCATCCATGACAGAAGCTACCTATGGCTACACCTTC.

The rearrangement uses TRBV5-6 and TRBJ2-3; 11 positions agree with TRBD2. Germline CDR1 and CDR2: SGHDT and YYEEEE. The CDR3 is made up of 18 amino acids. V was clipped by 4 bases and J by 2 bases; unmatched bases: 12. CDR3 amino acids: CASSHSPLAGDDTDTQYF. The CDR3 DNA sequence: TGTGCCAGCAGCCACTCTCCACTAGCGGGGGATGACACAGATACGCAGTATTTT.

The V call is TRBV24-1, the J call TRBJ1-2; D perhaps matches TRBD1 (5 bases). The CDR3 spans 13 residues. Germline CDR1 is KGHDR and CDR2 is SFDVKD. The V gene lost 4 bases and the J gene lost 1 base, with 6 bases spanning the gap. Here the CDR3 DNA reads TGTGCCACCAGTGAACAGGTTAACTATGGCTACACCTTC. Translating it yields CATSEQVNYGYTF.

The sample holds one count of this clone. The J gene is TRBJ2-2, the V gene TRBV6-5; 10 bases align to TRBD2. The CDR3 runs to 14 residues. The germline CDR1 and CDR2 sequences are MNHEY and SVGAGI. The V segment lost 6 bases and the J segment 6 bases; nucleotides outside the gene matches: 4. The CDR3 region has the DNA TGTGCCAGCAGGAGCGGGGGGGCCGCCGGGGAGCTGTTTTTT. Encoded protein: CASRSGGAAGELFF.

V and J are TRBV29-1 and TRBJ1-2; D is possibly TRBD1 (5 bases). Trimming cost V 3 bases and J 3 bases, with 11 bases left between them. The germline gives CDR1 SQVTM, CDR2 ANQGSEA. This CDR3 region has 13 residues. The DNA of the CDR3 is TGCAGCGTTGAGTGGGACTCTTACTATGGCTACACCTTC. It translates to CSVEWDSYYGYTF.

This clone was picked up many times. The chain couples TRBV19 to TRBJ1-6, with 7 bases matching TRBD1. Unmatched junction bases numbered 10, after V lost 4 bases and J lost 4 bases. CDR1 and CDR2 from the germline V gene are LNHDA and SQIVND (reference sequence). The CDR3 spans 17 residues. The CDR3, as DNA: TGTGCCAGTAGTACCCGACAGGGTGGAGGGTATAATTCACCCCTCCACTTT. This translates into CASSTRQGGGYNSPLHF.

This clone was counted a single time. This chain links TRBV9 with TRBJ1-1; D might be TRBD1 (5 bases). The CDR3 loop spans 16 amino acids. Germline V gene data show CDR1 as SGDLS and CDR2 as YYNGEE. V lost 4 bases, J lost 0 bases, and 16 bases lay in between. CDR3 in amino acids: CASSPGSGLMNTEAFF. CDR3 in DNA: TGTGCCAGCAGCCCAGGGTCGGGTCTTATGAACACTGAAGCTTTCTTT.

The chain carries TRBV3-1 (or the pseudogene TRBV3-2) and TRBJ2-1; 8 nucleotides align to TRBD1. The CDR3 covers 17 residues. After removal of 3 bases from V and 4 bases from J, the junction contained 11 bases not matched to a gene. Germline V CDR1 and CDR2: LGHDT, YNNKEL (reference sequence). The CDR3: CASSQVSDRGFYNEQFF. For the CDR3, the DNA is TGTGCCAGCAGCCAGGTCTCCGACAGGGGATTTTACAATGAGCAGTTCTTC.

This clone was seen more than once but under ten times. The chain's CDR3 is CASSRDSNQPQHF. The DNA for the CDR3 is TGTGCCAGCAGCAGGGATAGCAATCAGCCCCAGCATTTT. The chain combines TRBV12-3 or TRBV12-4 with TRBJ1-5; maybe TRBD1 (5 bases). The length of the CDR3 is 13 residues. The V gene lost 6 bases and the J gene lost 0 bases, with 6 bases spanning the gap.

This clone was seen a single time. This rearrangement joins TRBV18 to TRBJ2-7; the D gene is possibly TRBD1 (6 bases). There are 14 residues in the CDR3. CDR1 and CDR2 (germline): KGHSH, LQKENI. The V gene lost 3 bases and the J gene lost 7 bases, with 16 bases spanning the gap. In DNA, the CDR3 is TGTGCCAGCTCACCGTCCCGGACAGAAGGGGAGCAGTACTTC. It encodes CASSPSRTEGEQYF.

In DNA form, the CDR3 reads TGTGCCAGCAGACAGGGAGCTAATGAAAAACTGTTTTTT. Translation: CASRQGANEKLFF. The chain joins TRBV28 to TRBJ1-4, with D perhaps matching TRBD1 (6 bases). The V end was cut by 6 bases, the J end by 3 bases, with 8 bases between. The CDR3 loop spans 13 amino acids. The V gene's germline CDR1 is MDHEN and CDR2 SYDVKM.

This chain's CDR3 is CASSENGGTGAITAQHF. CDR3 coding DNA: TGTGCCAGCAGTGAAAACGGCGGGACAGGGGCCATCACGGCCCAGCATTTT. This chain connects TRBV2 to TRBJ1-5, with 10 bases that match TRBD1. The CDR3 loop spans 17 amino acids. Germline values: CDR1 SNHLY, CDR2 FYNNEI. With 2 bases clipped from V and 11 bases from J, the junction kept 15 bases outside the gene matches.

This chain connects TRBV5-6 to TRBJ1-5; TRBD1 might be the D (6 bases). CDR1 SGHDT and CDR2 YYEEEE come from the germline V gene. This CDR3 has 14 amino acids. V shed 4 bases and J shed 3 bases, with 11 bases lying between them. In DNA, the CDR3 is TGTGCCAGCAGCGTGGACAGAACCAATCAGCCCCAGCATTTT. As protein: CASSVDRTNQPQHF.

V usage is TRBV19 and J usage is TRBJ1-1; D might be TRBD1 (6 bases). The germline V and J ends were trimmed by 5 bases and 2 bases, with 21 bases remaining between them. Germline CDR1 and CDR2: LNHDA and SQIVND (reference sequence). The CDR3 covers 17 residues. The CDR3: CASSGLGGWGINTEAFF. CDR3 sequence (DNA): TGTGCCAGTAGTGGGCTAGGGGGTTGGGGAATTAACACTGAAGCTTTCTTT.

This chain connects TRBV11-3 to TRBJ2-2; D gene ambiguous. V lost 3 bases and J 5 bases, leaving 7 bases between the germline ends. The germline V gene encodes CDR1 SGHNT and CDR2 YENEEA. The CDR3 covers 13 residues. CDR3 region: CASSLGPTGELFF. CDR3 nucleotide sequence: TGTGCCAGCAGCTTGGGCCCGACCGGGGAGCTGTTTTTT.

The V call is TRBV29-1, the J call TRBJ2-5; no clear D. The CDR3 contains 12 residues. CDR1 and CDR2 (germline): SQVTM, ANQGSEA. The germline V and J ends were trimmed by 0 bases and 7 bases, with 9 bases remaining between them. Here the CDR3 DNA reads TGCAGCGTTGAAGAAAGAGTCTCGACCCAGTACTTC. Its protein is CSVEERVSTQYF.